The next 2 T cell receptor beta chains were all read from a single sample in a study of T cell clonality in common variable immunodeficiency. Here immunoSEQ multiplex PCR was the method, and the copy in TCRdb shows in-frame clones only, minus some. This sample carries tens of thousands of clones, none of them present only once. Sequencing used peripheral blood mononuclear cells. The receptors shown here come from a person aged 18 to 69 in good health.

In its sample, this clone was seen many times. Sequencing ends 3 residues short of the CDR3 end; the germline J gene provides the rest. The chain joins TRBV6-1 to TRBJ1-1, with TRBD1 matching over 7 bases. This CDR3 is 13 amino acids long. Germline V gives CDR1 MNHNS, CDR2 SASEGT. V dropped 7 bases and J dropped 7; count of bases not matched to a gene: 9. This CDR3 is CASNDRELNEAFF. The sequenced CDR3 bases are TGTGCCAGCAATGACAGGGAATTGAATGAA.

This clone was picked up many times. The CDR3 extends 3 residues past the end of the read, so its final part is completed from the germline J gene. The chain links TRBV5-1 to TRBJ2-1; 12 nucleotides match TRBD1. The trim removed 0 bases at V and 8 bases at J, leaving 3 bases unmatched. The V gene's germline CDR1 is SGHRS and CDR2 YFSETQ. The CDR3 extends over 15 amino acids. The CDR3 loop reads CASSLAGTGGDEQFF. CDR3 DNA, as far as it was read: TGCGCCAGCAGCTTGGCCGGGACAGGGGGCGATGAG.